The 26 T cell receptor beta chains below all came from one sample that was sequenced in a study of human T cells and chemical hapten exposure. Described time point: pre-sensitization, week 0. This sample's treatment: therapeutic diphenylcyclopropenone sensitization with weekly scalp DPC. MiXCR was run by TCRdb on the RACE reads, yielding one entry per CDR3 protein. Of around 300,000 distinct CDR3 sequences in the sample, approximately 5.8% were seen once. The material was whole blood, obtained in connection with sensitization to the hapten diphenylcyclopropenone (DPC). The receptors derive from a woman younger than 30 with alopecia areata. Some clones in this sample may be carry-over from other donors' samples.

This clonotype appeared many times. This chain links TRBV4-3 with TRBJ2-3; 8 bases map to TRBD1. In germline, CDR1 is LGHNA, CDR2 YSLEER. The J segment lost 4 bases and the V segment lost 0 bases, leaving 9 bases of the junction unmatched. CDR3 size: 17 residues. CDR3 sequence reads: CASSQDTWTGWADTQYF. CDR3 DNA: TGCGCCAGCAGCCAAGATACCTGGACAGGGTGGGCAGATACGCAGTATTTT.

The V call is TRBV6-5, the J call TRBJ1-6, with a possible D match to TRBD1 (5 bases). Germline values: CDR1 MNHEY, CDR2 SVGAGI. The V gene lost 2 bases and the J gene lost 8 bases, with 10 bases spanning the gap. The CDR3 is 14 amino acids. The CDR3 DNA follows: TGTGCCAGCAGTTACGGGGCCAGGGATTCACCCCTCCACTTT. The encoded protein is CASSYGARDSPLHF.

V is TRBV7-2 and J is TRBJ1-3; D unresolved. The germline V gene encodes CDR1 SGHTA and CDR2 FQGNSA. V dropped 10 bases and J dropped 0 bases, with 10 bases sitting between them. The CDR3 length is 13 residues. CDR3 loop: CATRGASGNTIYF. The CDR3 region has the DNA TGTGCCACTCGAGGAGCCTCTGGAAACACCATATATTTT.

This clonotype came up many times. The V and J genes are TRBV10-3 and TRBJ2-4; no clear D gene. V lost 8 bases and J lost 15, with 8 bases in between. The germline gives CDR1 ENHRY, CDR2 SYGVKD. There are 8 residues in the CDR3. The CDR3 DNA follows: TGTGCCATCGAGTTGGGGTACTTC. This translates into CAIELGYF.

This clonotype showed up many times. The genes are TRBV4-1 and TRBJ2-7; 10 nucleotides match TRBD1. Trimming at V came to 1 base and at J to 5 bases, leaving 5 bases not matched to a gene. This CDR3 has 15 amino acids. Germline CDR1 MGHRA, CDR2 YSYEKL. The CDR3, as DNA: TGCGCCAGCAGCCAAGGGGGGACAGGGGTAGACGAGCAGTACTTC. This gives the protein CASSQGGTGVDEQYF.

The chain is built from TRBV7-8 and TRBJ1-2, with a possible D match to TRBD1 (6 bases). The CDR3 is 15 amino acids. The V and J ends lost 5 bases and 6 bases respectively, with 19 bases between them. Germline CDR1 and CDR2: SGHVS and FQNEAQ. The CDR3 sequence: CASSPSRGASNGYTF. The CDR3 coding sequence is TGTGCCAGCAGCCCCTCTAGGGGGGCCTCAAATGGCTACACCTTC.

CDR3 in amino acids: CAITFDRGYGYTF. The CDR3 DNA reads as TGTGCCATCACCTTCGACAGGGGCTATGGCTACACCTTC. V usage is TRBV10-3 and J usage is TRBJ1-2, with TRBD1 matching over 8 bases. This CDR3 is 13 amino acids long. Per germline, CDR1 ENHRY and CDR2 SYGVKD. Germline trimming cut 7 bases from V and 4 bases from J; bases unmatched to any gene: 5.

The V gene is TRBV7-2, the J gene TRBJ1-6; D is unresolved. The germline gives CDR1 SGHTA, CDR2 FQGNSA. V was shortened by 4 bases and J by 9 bases, with 10 bases between the two germline ends. There are 13 residues in the CDR3. The CDR3 DNA reads as TGTGCCAGCAGCTCCCTAAAGGGTTCACCCCTCCACTTT. Encoded protein: CASSSLKGSPLHF.

This chain links TRBV3-1 with TRBJ1-6; D not resolved. The germline CDR1 and CDR2 sequences are LGHDT and YNNKEL (reference sequence). CDR3 length equals 13 residues. V was shortened by 4 bases and J by 13 bases, with 14 bases between the two germline ends. The CDR3 here is CASSPKVDTPLHF. CDR3 bases: TGTGCCAGCAGCCCCAAGGTCGACACCCCCCTCCACTTT.

This clonotype was counted only a few times. The chain employs TRBV7-2 and TRBJ2-5, with 8 bases that match TRBD2. CDR1 is SGHTA and CDR2 is FQGNSA in the germline V gene. The V segment lost 5 bases and the J segment 6 bases; nucleotides outside the gene matches: 5. The CDR3 sequence is 13 residues long. CDR3 residues: CASSLRGEQTQYF. CDR3 DNA: TGTGCCAGCAGCCTGCGGGGGGAGCAGACCCAGTACTTC.

This clonotype was detected many times. The gene calls are TRBV12-3 or TRBV12-4 and TRBJ1-5; 7 nucleotides match TRBD1. The CDR3 totals 14 residues. With 5 bases clipped from V and 7 bases from J, the junction kept 8 bases outside the gene matches. Here the CDR3 DNA reads TGTGCCAGCAGTCGGGGACAGCCGAGGCAGCCCCAGCATTTT. It translates to CASSRGQPRQPQHF.

This chain connects TRBV7-2 to TRBJ2-1; D may be TRBD2 (6 bases). Trimming left V 2 bases short and J 5 bases short, with 7 bases between. The germline gives CDR1 SGHTA, CDR2 FQGNSA. There are 13 residues in the CDR3. In DNA, the CDR3 is TGTGCCAGCAGCTTAAGGACTAACAATGAGCAGTTCTTC. Protein: CASSLRTNNEQFF.

This clonotype was seen only a few times. The chain carries TRBV20-1 and TRBJ1-6, with 8 bases matching TRBD1. The CDR3 consists of 13 residues. Trimming at V came to 6 bases and at J to 11 bases, leaving 9 bases not matched to a gene. CDR1 and CDR2 from the germline V gene are DFQATT and SNEGSKA (reference sequence). This CDR3 reads CSAPEDREAPLHF. CDR3 nucleotides: TGCAGTGCCCCCGAGGACAGGGAGGCACCCCTCCACTTT.

In this sample, this clonotype is medium-sized. The rearrangement uses TRBV20-1 and TRBJ2-1; 7 bases align to TRBD1. Germline V gene data show CDR1 as DFQATT and CDR2 as SNEGSKA (reference sequence). CDR3 length: 15 residues. Germline trimming cut 6 bases from V and 8 bases from J; bases unmatched to any gene: 16. The CDR3 DNA sequence: TGCAGTGCCAGTGTTAGGGGGCCCCCCTTTGATGAGCAGTTCTTC. It is translated as CSASVRGPPFDEQFF.

On this clonotype itself: A read error is possible here, since a much larger clone lies one base away. The V gene is TRBV6-2 or TRBV6-3, the J gene TRBJ2-2, with TRBD1 as a possible D gene (5 bases). CDR1 and CDR2 from the germline V gene are MNHEY and SVGEGT. This CDR3 has 15 amino acids. V was trimmed by 1 base and J by 4 bases, leaving 10 bases between them. The CDR3 sequence: CASSYFQGATGELFF. The CDR3 DNA reads as TGTGCCAGCAGTTACTTTCAGGGTGCCACCGGGGAGCTGTTTTTT.

This clonotype occurred a few times. This chain uses TRBV7-9 with TRBJ2-1; TRBD1 might be the D (6 bases). The V gene lost 5 bases and the J gene lost 2 bases, with 16 bases spanning the gap. The length of the CDR3 is 16 residues. Germline V gene data show CDR1 as SEHNR and CDR2 as FQNEAQ (reference sequence). The CDR3 DNA reads as TGTGCCAGCAGCCGGCTCTGGACAGAACCCTACAATGAGCAGTTCTTC. As protein: CASSRLWTEPYNEQFF.

The CDR3 coding sequence is TGTGCCAGCAGTTTACGGGGGGGGATGGATTCACCCCTCCACTTT. Translation gives CASSLRGGMDSPLHF. The V and J genes are TRBV27 and TRBJ1-6, with D possibly TRBD1 on 5 matching bases. V shed 2 bases and J shed 8 bases, with 13 bases lying between them. This CDR3 comprises 15 residues. The germline gives CDR1 MNHEY, CDR2 SMNVEV (reference sequence).

This clonotype has ten or more counts. The chain recombines TRBV11-1 with TRBJ2-3, with 8 positions matching TRBD1. The length of the CDR3 is 15 residues. From germline, CDR1 is SGHAT and CDR2 FQDESV (reference sequence). V lost 5 bases and J lost 2; bases outside the gene matches: 6. CDR3 coding DNA: TGTGCCAGCAGCGCCGGGACAGGCGACACAGATACGCAGTATTTT. Protein product: CASSAGTGDTDTQYF.

V gene TRBV2 combines with J gene TRBJ2-5, with 8 bases matching TRBD1. V lost 6 bases, J lost 2 bases, and 8 bases stayed unmatched. CDR3 length equals 15 residues. Germline CDR1 and CDR2: SNHLY and FYNNEI. The CDR3 here is CASRDRDRLQETQYF. CDR3 nucleotides: TGTGCCAGCAGGGACCGGGACAGGTTACAAGAGACCCAGTACTTC.

This clonotype was picked up a small number of times. The chain recombines TRBV3-1 with TRBJ2-3, with TRBD2 matching over 14 bases. Germline V gene sequence: CDR1 LGHDT, CDR2 YNNKEL (reference sequence). This CDR3 has 18 amino acids. With 4 bases clipped from V and 4 bases from J, the junction kept 10 bases outside the gene matches. The CDR3 nucleotides read TGTGCCAGCAGCCCCGCAAAGACTAGCGGGGGGGCGGCAGATACGCAGTATTTT. Residues: CASSPAKTSGGAADTQYF.

This clonotype was seen a handful of times. The J gene is TRBJ2-7, the V gene TRBV7-8; D may correspond to TRBD1 or TRBD2 (5 bases each). In germline, CDR1 is SGHVS, CDR2 FQNEAQ. Between the trimmed V and J ends, which lost 5 bases and 1 base, there was a span of 27 bases. CDR3 length: 19 amino acids. The CDR3 DNA sequence: TGTGCCAGCAGCGCAGGGACCGGCCCCTGGGAGAAGCGGTCCTACGAGCAGTACTTC. Translated: CASSAGTGPWEKRSYEQYF.

This clonotype was detected only a few times. The chain joins TRBV6-5 to TRBJ1-3; no clear D gene. From germline, CDR1 is MNHEY and CDR2 SVGAGI. Trimming took off 5 bases at V and 0 bases at J, with 8 bases between the two ends. The CDR3 sequence is 14 residues long. The CDR3 is CASSRHSSGNTIYF. The CDR3 region has the DNA TGTGCCAGCAGTCGTCATAGCTCTGGAAACACCATATATTTT.

Worth noting for this clonotype: This may be a read error: a much more frequent sequence differs by one nucleotide. The chain joins TRBV10-3 to TRBJ2-1; TRBD1 is a possible D gene (5 bases). Germline values: CDR1 ENHRY, CDR2 SYGVKD. This CDR3 is 15 amino acids long. V dropped 3 bases and J dropped 7 bases, with 16 bases sitting between them. CDR3 bases: TGTGCCATCAGTGATCAGGAACAGCCAGGGAATGAGCAGTTCTTC. Protein product: CAISDQEQPGNEQFF.

This clonotype was counted between two and nine times. The chain combines TRBV19 with TRBJ2-1; 8 positions match TRBD2. Germline V CDR1 and CDR2: LNHDA, SQIVND (reference sequence). This CDR3 has 17 residues. Trimming cost V 4 bases and J 6 bases; bases outside gene matches: 14. CDR3 in amino acids: CASSTLPRGGRFNEQFF. DNA of the CDR3: TGTGCCAGTAGTACCCTCCCTCGGGGGGGCCGATTCAATGAGCAGTTCTTC.

This clonotype was counted a few times. This rearrangement joins TRBV24-1 to TRBJ1-5; D is perhaps TRBD1 (5 bases). V was clipped by 7 bases and J by 0 bases, with 21 bases between them. CDR3 length equals 18 residues. Germline CDR1 and CDR2: KGHDR and SFDVKD. The CDR3 region has the DNA TGTGCCACCAGCAATCGGGGGACCGAACCGTATAGCAATCAGCCCCAGCATTTT. Its protein is CATSNRGTEPYSNQPQHF.

This clonotype was seen at least ten times. The chain uses TRBV6-5 and TRBJ2-7; 8 bases match TRBD2. CDR3 size: 14 residues. The junction had 9 bases not matched to a gene; V was cut back by 7 bases and J by 4 bases. The germline V gene has CDR1 MNHEY and CDR2 SVGAGI. The chain's CDR3 is CASTTGGPRYEQYF. The CDR3 DNA is TGTGCCAGCACCACGGGGGGGCCGCGTTACGAGCAGTACTTC.